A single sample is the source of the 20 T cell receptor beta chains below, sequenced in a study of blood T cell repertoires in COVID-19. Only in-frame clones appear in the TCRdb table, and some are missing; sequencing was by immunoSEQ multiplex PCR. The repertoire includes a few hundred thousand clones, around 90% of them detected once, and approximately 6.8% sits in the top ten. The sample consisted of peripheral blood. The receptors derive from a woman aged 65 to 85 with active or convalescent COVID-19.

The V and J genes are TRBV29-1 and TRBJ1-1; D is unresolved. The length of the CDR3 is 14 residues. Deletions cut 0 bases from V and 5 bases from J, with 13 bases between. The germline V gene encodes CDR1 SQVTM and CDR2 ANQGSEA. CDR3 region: CSVEDSPGTTEAFF. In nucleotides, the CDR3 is TGCAGCGTTGAAGATTCCCCAGGCACGACTGAAGCTTTCTTT.

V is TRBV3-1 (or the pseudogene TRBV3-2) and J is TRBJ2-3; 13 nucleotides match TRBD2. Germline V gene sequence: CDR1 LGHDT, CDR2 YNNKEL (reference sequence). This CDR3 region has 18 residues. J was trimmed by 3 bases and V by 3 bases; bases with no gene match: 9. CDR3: CASSHGLAGVPGTDTQYF. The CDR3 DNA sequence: TGTGCCAGCAGCCATGGACTAGCGGGGGTCCCCGGAACAGATACGCAGTATTTT.

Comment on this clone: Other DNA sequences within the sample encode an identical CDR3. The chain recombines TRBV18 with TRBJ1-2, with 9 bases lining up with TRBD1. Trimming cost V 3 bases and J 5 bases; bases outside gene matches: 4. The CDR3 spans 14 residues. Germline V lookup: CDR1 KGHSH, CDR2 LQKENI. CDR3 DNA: TGTGCCAGCTCACCGGCACAGGGGGCGTATGGCTACACCTTC. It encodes CASSPAQGAYGYTF. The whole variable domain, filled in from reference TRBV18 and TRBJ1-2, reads NAGVMQNPRHLVRRRGQEARLRCSPMKGHSHVYWYRQLPEEGLKFMVYLQKENIIDESGMPKERFSAEFPKEGPSILRIQQVVRGDSAAYFCASSPAQGAYGYTFGSGTRLTVV.

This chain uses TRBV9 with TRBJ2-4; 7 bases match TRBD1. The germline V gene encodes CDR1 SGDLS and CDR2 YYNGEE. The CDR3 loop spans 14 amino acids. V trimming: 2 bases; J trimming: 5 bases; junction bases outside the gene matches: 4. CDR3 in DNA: TGTGCCAGCAGCGTCGACAGGGTCCAAAACATTCAGTACTTC. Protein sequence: CASSVDRVQNIQYF. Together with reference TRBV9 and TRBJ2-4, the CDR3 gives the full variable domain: DSGVTQTPKHLITATGQRVTLRCSPRSGDLSVYWYQQSLDQGLQFLIQYYNGEERAKGNILERFSAQQFPDLHSELNLSSLELGDSALYFCASSVDRVQNIQYFGAGTRLSVL.

The CDR3 DNA reads TGTGCCAGCAGCCAAGGGGCGCGTGAAAAACTGTTTTTT. It encodes CASSQGAREKLFF. The chain combines TRBV14 with TRBJ1-4, with unresolved D. The CDR3 spans 13 residues. Germline V gene data show CDR1 as SGHDN and CDR2 as FVKESK. Trimming removed 1 base from V and 7 bases from J, with 7 bases in between.

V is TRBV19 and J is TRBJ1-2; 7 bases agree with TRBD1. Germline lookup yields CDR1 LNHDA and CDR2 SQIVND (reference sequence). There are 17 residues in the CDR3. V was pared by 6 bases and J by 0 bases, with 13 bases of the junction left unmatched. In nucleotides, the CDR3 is TGTGCCAGTAGCATCGGACAGGCTGAAATGTCTAACTATGGCTACACCTTC. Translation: CASSIGQAEMSNYGYTF.

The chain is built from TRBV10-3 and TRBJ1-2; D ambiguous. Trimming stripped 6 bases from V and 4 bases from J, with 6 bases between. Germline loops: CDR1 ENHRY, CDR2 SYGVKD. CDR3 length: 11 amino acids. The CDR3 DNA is TGTGCCATCAGGAGCCTCTATGGCTACACCTTC. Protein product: CAIRSLYGYTF.

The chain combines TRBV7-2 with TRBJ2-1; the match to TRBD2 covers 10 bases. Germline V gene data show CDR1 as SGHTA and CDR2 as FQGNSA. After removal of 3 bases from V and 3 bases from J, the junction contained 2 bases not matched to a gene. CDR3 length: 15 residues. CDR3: CASSLASGGYNEQFF. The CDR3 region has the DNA TGTGCCAGCAGCTTGGCTAGCGGGGGCTACAATGAGCAGTTCTTC.

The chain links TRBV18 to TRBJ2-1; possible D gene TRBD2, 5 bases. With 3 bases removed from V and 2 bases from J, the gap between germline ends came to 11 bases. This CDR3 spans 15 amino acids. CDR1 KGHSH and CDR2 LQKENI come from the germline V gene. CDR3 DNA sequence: TGTGCCAGCTCACCCAACAGAGGGACCTACAATGAGCAGTTCTTC. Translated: CASSPNRGTYNEQFF.

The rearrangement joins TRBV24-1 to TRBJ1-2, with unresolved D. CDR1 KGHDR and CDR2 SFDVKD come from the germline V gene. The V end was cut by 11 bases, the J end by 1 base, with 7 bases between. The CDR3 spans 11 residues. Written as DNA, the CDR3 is TGTGCCATACTGGTTAACTATGGCTACACCTTC. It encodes CAILVNYGYTF.

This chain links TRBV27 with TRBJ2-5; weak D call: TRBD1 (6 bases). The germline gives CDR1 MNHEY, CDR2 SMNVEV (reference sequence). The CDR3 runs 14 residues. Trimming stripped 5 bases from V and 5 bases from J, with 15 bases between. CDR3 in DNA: TGTGCCAGCAGTGAGGACAGAAGGGTGGAGACCCAGTACTTC. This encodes CASSEDRRVETQYF.

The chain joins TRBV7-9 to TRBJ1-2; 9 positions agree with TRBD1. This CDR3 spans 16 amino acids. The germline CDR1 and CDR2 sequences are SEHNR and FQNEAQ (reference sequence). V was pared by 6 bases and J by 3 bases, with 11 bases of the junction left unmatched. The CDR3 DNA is TGTGCCAGCAGTCTTGATACAGGGGGCTTTCACTATGGCTACACCTTC. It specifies CASSLDTGGFHYGYTF.

CDR3 amino acids: CASNPIGTNEKLFF. DNA for the CDR3: TGCGCCAGCAATCCCATCGGGACTAATGAAAAACTGTTTTTT. V and J are TRBV10-2 and TRBJ1-4; D remains unclear. V lost 7 bases, J lost 2 bases, and 11 bases lay in between. This CDR3 contains 14 residues. Germline CDR1 and CDR2: WSHSY and SAAADI.

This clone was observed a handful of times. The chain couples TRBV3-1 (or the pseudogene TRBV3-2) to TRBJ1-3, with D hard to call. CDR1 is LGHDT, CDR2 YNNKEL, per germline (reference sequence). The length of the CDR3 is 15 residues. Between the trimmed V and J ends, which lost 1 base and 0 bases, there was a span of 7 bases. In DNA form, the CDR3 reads TGTGCCAGCAGCCAAGTAGAGCTCTCTGGAAACACCATATATTTT. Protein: CASSQVELSGNTIYF.

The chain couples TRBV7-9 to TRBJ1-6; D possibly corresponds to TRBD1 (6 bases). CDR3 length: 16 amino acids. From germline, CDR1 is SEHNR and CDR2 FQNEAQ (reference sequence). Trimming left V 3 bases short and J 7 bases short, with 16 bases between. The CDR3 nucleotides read TGTGCCAGCAGCTTCTATCTCGGGACACCCAATTCACCCCTCCACTTT. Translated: CASSFYLGTPNSPLHF.

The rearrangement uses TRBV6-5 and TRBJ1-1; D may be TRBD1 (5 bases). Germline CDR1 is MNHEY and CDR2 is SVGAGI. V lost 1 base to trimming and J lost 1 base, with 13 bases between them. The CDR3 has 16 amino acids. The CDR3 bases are TGTGCCAGCAGTTACTTAGGGCTGGACAAGAACACTGAAGCTTTCTTT. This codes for CASSYLGLDKNTEAFF.

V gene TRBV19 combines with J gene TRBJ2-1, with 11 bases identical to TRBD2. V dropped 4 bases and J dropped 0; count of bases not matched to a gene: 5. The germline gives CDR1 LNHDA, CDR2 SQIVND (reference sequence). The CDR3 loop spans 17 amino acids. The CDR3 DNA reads TGTGCCAGTAGTAAAACTAGCGGGGGTAGCTCCTACAATGAGCAGTTCTTC. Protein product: CASSKTSGGSSYNEQFF.

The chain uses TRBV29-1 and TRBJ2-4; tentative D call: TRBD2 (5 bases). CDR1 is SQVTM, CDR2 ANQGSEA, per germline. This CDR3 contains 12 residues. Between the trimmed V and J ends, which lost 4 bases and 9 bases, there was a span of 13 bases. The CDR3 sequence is CSVVYSGGIQYF. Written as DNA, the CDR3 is TGCAGCGTTGTCTACAGCGGCGGCATTCAGTACTTC.

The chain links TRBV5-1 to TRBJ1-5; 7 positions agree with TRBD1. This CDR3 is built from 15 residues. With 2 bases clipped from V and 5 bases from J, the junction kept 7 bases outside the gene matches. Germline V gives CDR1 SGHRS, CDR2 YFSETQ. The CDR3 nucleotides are TGCGCCAGCAGCTTCGAGGGACAGCATTATCAGCCCCAGCATTTT. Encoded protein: CASSFEGQHYQPQHF.

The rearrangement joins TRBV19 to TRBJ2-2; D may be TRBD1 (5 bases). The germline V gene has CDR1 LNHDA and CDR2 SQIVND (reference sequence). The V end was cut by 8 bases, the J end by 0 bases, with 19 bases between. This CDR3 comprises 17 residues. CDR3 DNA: TGTGCCAGTGCCCAAGCTACAGGAACTCCGAACACCGGGGAGCTGTTTTTT. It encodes CASAQATGTPNTGELFF.